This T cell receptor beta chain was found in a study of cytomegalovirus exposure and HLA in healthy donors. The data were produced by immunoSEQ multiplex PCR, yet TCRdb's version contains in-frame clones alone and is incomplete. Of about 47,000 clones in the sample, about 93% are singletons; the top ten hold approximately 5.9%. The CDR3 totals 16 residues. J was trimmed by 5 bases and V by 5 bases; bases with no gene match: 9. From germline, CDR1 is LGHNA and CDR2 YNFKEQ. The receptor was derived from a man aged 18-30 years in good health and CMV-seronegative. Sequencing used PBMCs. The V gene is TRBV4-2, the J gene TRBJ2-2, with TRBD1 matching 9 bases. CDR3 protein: CASSGRGTGRTGELFF. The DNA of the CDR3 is TGTGCCAGCAGCGGACGAGGGACAGGGCGAACCGGGGAGCTGTTTTTT.